This T cell receptor beta chain derives from a study of T cells in Graves' hyperthyroidism and ophthalmopathy (dated by TCRdb to the late 2010s). The study in broad terms: Peripheral blood samples were taken at the time of initial diagnosis, prior to any treatment. To identify TCR V-J signatures that set the groups apart, the researchers used a discovery cohort of roughly 100 patients, made up of under 50 with Graves' ophthalmopathy and some 58 with stable Graves' hyperthyroidism. Whether ophthalmopathy could be predicted prospectively was tested in an independent validation cohort made up of under 20 hyperthyroidism patients plus 17 patients who later progressed to ophthalmopathy. The roughly 100 discovery patients were randomly divided into training and test sets at a 7:3 ratio. Thyroid tissue and blood T-cell repertoires from six Graves' hyperthyroidism patients were also compared in the study. Following sampling, methimazole starting at 30 mg daily was given to hyperthyroidism patients, and high-dose intravenous methylprednisolone was given to ophthalmopathy patients. TCR Vbeta CDR3 sequencing of roughly 140 peripheral blood samples (43 ophthalmopathy, roughly 74 hyperthyroidism and roughly 17 progressor patients) is reported in the paper. Results the study describes overall, beyond this receptor: Ophthalmopathy was separated from stable hyperthyroidism by a 13 V-J signature model, with approximately 89% sensitivity and 81% to 82% specificity obtained in cross-validation and 80%/75% obtained in testing. In validation, the model predicted progression to ophthalmopathy with over 60% sensitivity and about 72% specificity, a median of about 6.7 months before onset. Blood samples also contained most of the expanded thyroid clonotypes (frequency above 0.001), which suggests that blood repertoires may reflect thyroid immune responses. No statistical method was used to set the sample size in advance, and investigators knew the group allocation.

This clonotype appeared many times. This clone's antigen is unknown. Per-nucleotide qualities are absent, and no much larger clonotype sits a single base away. Hyperthyroidism patients were newly diagnosed, with disease duration under 2 months, and aged 18 to 65 years. Any patient with an uncontrolled infection, another autoimmune disease, pregnancy or lactation was excluded. Diagnoses relied on clinical symptoms, serum thyroxine and TRAb, thyroid ultrasound and orbital computed tomography. Blood from progressor patients was drawn when they were first diagnosed with hyperthyroidism, before any ophthalmopathy symptoms appeared. Ficoll-Paque density gradient centrifugation was used to isolate PBMCs from around 10 ml of fresh peripheral blood. Progressor patients were first diagnosed with Graves' hyperthyroidism and then developed ophthalmopathy during follow-up. Total RNA was extracted using Trizol reagent, and RNA quality was assessed on an Agilent 2100 Bioanalyzer.

V and J are trimmed by 6 bases and 6 bases, and the gene matches miss 10 bases of the junction. From the cysteine through the phenylalanine, the CDR3 covers 16 amino acids. Only CDR3 DNA remains: 48 bases, in frame from the first base. CDR1 LNHDA and CDR2 SQIVND are derived from the germline V gene (reference sequence). The TCR beta CDR3 regions were amplified from RNA transcripts. For the first round of RT-PCR on the TCR CDR3, the HTBI primer set was used together with the Qiagen OneStep RT-PCR kit. Libraries were constructed in a second round of multiplex PCR, after which size selection and purification were performed. The libraries were sequenced on an Illumina HiSeq2000 using paired-end 100 bp reads. The paper's data handling went like this. SOAPnuke was used to process the raw data, removing reads that contained adapters or uncalled bases, had a mean Phred below 15, or lacked an exact match to the constant primer or identifier. COPE v1.2.5 was used to merge the high-quality paired reads, and each unique nucleotide sequence was defined as a clonotype. MiTCR v1.1 was used to align clonotypes to the IMGT TRBV, TRBD and TRBJ reference segments. The analysis was restricted to V-J combinations with a frequency above 0.0001, which together covered just over 98% of the repertoires. A TCS score was defined as the ratio between F50 (clonal expansion) and ExV (chaos), using BLOSUM62-based TCRdist between CDR3 peptides within each V-J. Welch's t-statistics and random forest reduced around 520 V-J features to 10 to 15, which were used in a naive Bayes classifier (R e1071). TCRdb handled the public reads itself, with Q25 trimming in fastp and clone calling in MiXCR, and kept productive beta chains. For every CDR3 protein sequence, its rows merge into one entry that carries the most common genes and DNA. The V and J calls, along with clone size, are taken from TCRdb and not from the paper's own processing. A total of some 370,000 distinct CDR3 sequences appear in this sample, 17% of them only once. Approximately 30% of the sample goes to the ten largest clones.

The rearranged segments are TRBV19 and TRBJ2-1; TRBD2 lines up with 11 middle nucleotides. This clonotype was sampled from a woman in her thirties with Graves' hyperthyroidism that later progressed to Graves' ophthalmopathy. The sequencing input was blood. The nucleotides read TGTGCCAGTAGCCGTAAAACTAGCGGGGGAACCAATGAGCAGTTCTTC. Its translation is CASSRKTSGGTNEQFF.